This T cell receptor (beta chain) was identified in a study of blood T cell repertoires in COVID-19. Authors' methods: Amplification of reference gene primers was used by the study to estimate nucleated cell counts. Repertoires were generated with immunoSEQ multiplex PCR, while TCRdb's copy carries only in-frame clones and drops some. For V, J and clone size, that table is used; D and trimming come from the DNA. This sample has 130,000 to 150,000 clones, with about four fifths found just once. The CDR3 totals 11 residues. Germline-derived CDR1 and CDR2 are GTSNPN and SVGIG (reference sequence). Trimming left V 4 bases short and J 7 bases short, with 8 bases between.

The specimen was peripheral blood. The sequence was obtained from a human donor with acute or convalescent COVID-19. The donor label of this sample is uncertain. The gene calls are TRBV30 and TRBJ2-1; D possibly corresponds to TRBD2 (5 bases). This CDR3 reads CAWNRGNEQFF. The CDR3 DNA is TGTGCCTGGAACCGAGGGAATGAGCAGTTCTTC.